A selection of T cell receptor beta chains follows, all from one sample in a study of T-cell reconstitution after alpha-beta-depleted transplantation in children. MiXCR was run by TCRdb on the PCR reads, yielding one entry per CDR3 protein. This table has hundreds of thousands of distinct CDR3 sequences, roughly a sixth appearing once. The material sequenced was PBMCs, mostly from graft donor cells, taken 360 days after TCRalphabeta/CD19-depleted stem cell transplant. These receptors all come from a male patient aged 2 to 10 who had a stem cell transplant for acute lymphoblastic leukemia, so the T cells may come from the graft donor. CDR3s include the opening cysteine and the closing phenylalanine or tryptophan. A D gene is named only where the DNA matches it firmly. The size of a clone is reported for some rows only, either as once, few or many, or as a class for expanded clones.

length,size,J,D,V,CDR3,DNA
14,few,TRBJ1-1,TRBD1,TRBV12-3/TRBV12-4,CASTKTGGGTEAFF,TGTGCCAGCACCAAGACAGGGGGAGGCACTGAAGCTTTCTTT
12,.,TRBJ2-1,TRBD1,TRBV7-2,CASSLARQGQFF,TGTGCCAGCAGCTTAGCGAGACAGGGACAGTTCTTC
16,.,TRBJ2-2,TRBD2,TRBV5-5,CASSLEAGGALGELFF,TGTGCCAGCAGCTTGGAGGCCGGGGGGGCCCTCGGGGAGCTGTTTTTT
16,.,TRBJ1-1,TRBD1,TRBV4-2,CASSQGTGLRGEEAFF,TGTGCCAGCAGCCAAGGGACAGGCCTCAGAGGGGAGGAAGCTTTCTTT
15,.,TRBJ1-1,.,TRBV11-2,CASSLVLTSEGQAFF,TGTGCCAGCAGCTTAGTATTGACCTCAGAAGGGCAGGCTTTCTTT
14,.,TRBJ1-5,TRBD1,TRBV6-1,CASRATGGNQPQHF,TGTGCCAGCAGAGCGACAGGGGGCAATCAGCCCCAGCATTTT
13,few,TRBJ2-7,.,TRBV2,CASRMDGSYEQYF,TGTGCCAGCAGGATGGACGGCTCCTACGAGCAGTACTTC
16,few,TRBJ2-3,TRBD2,TRBV7-2,CASSPGTSGRLGTQYF,TGTGCCAGCAGCCCGGGGACTAGCGGGAGGCTTGGTACGCAGTATTTT
13,.,TRBJ1-2,TRBD1,TRBV12-3/TRBV12-4,CASSRQGTYGYTF,TGTGCCAGCAGCCGACAGGGAACCTATGGCTACACCTTC
14,.,TRBJ1-5,.,TRBV12-3/TRBV12-4,CASSFGGDNQPQHF,TGTGCCAGCAGTTTCGGGGGTGACAATCAGCCCCAGCATTTT
14,.,TRBJ1-1,.,TRBV4-2,CASSQGGANTEAFF,TGTGCCAGCAGCCAAGGGGGGGCGAACACTGAAGCTTTCTTT
15,few,TRBJ2-6,.,TRBV7-9,CASWDAYSGANVLTF,TGTGCCAGCTGGGATGCGTACTCTGGGGCCAACGTCCTGACTTTC
14,.,TRBJ1-4,.,TRBV5-6,CASSLRGVNEKLFF,TGTGCCAGCAGCTTACGGGGGGTTAATGAAAAACTGTTTTTT
15,.,TRBJ2-3,TRBD2,TRBV5-1,CASSSTGLAQDTQYF,TGCGCCAGCAGCTCAACAGGACTAGCCCAAGATACGCAGTATTTT
15,.,TRBJ1-2,.,TRBV10-3,CAISESRERDYGYTF,TGTGCCATCAGTGAGTCGAGGGAGAGGGACTATGGCTACACCTTC
13,few,TRBJ1-3,.,TRBV20-1,CSARPRGGNTIYF,TGCAGTGCTAGACCCCGAGGTGGAAACACCATATATTTT
15,many,TRBJ1-4,TRBD1,TRBV13,CASSPTGTDREKLFF,TGTGCCAGCAGCCCGACCGGGACAGACCGAGAAAAACTGTTTTTT